This T cell receptor beta chain came from a study of vaccination and CD4 T cells after COVID-19. The wider study: Samples taken post-COVID came a median approximately 100 days after diagnosis, ranging from 35 to 161. Study results and caveats: Although the median of SARS-CoV-2-reactive clonotypes rose from 21 to 38, the change was not significant. In convalescent patients, a median 86.3% of post-vaccine SARS-CoV-2-reactive clones appeared only after vaccination.

In the case of this clonotype: Its cognate antigen is unknown.

CDR1 SGHTA and CDR2 FQGNSA come from the germline V gene. The CDR3 is 13 amino acids. V was pared by 5 bases and J by 6 bases, with 10 bases between. The treatment was: roughly nine-day PBMC culture with coronavirus spike peptide pools or control peptides (ViraFEST assay). Peptide pools at 10 ug/ml and IL-2 at roughly 9.8 IU/ml were added to cultures of two million PBMCs per well. An Oncomine TCR Beta short-read assay was used to sequence the DNA from cultured CD4+ T cells. TCRdb redid the calling of the PCR reads with MiXCR, one entry per CDR3 protein. The sample includes tens of thousands of distinct CDR3 sequences, around 70% of them seen just once.

This TCR derives from a human donor who had recovered from COVID-19. Specimen: CD4+ T cells from blood, cultured in vitro. The gene calls are TRBV7-2 and TRBJ2-2; D not resolved. CDR3 protein: CASSTDTAGELFF. CDR3 nucleotides: TGTGCCAGCAGCACCGACACGGCCGGGGAGCTGTTTTTT.